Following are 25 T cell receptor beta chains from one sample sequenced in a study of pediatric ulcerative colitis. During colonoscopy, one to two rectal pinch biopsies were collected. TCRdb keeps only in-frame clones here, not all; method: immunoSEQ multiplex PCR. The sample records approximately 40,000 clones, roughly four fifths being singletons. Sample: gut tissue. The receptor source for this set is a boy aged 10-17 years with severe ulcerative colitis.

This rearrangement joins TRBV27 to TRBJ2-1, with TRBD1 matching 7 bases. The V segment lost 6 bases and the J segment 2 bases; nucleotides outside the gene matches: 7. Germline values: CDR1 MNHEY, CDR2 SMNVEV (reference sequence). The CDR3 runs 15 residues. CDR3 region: CASRPGTVTYNEQFF. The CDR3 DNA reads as TGTGCCAGCAGACCCGGGACAGTTACCTACAATGAGCAGTTCTTC.

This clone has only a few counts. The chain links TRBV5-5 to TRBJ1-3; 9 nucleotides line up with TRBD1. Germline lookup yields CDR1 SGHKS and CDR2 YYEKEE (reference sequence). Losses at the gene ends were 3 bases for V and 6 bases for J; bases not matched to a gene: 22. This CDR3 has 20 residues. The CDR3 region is CASSYFSGTGTSRATNTIYF. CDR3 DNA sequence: TGTGCCAGCAGCTACTTCTCCGGGACAGGGACTTCCCGGGCTACAAACACCATATATTTT.

CDR3 amino acids: CASSEYRGVGNYTDTQYF. CDR3 sequence (DNA): TGTGCCAGCAGTGAATATAGAGGAGTGGGGAACTACACAGATACGCAGTATTTT. This sequence joins TRBV25-1 and TRBJ2-3; the D is unclear. This CDR3 has 18 amino acids. Germline-derived CDR1 and CDR2 are MGHDK and SYGVNS. V lost 0 bases and J lost 2, with 18 bases in between.

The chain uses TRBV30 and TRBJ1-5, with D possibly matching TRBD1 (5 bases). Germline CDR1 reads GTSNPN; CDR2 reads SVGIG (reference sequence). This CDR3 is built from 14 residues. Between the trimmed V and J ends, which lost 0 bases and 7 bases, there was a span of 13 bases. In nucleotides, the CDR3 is TGTGCCTGGAGTGTAGGGGCAGGTGGGCAGCCCCAGCATTTT. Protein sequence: CAWSVGAGGQPQHF.

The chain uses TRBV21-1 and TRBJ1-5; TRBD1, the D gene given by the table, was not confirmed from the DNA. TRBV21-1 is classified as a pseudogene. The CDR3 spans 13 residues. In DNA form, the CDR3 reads TGTGCCAGCCAGGGTTATAGCAATCAGCCCCAGCATTTT. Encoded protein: CASQGYSNQPQHF.

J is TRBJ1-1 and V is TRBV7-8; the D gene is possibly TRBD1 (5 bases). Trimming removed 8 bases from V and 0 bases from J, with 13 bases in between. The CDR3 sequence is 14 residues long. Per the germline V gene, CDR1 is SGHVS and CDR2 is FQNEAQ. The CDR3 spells CASCWGLVNTEAFF. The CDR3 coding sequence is TGTGCCAGCTGCTGGGGACTGGTGAACACTGAAGCTTTCTTT.

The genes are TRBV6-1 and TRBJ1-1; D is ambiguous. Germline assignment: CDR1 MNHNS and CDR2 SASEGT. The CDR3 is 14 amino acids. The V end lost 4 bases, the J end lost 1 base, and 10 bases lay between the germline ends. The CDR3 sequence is CASSAASQNTEAFF. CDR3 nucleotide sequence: TGTGCCAGCAGTGCGGCCAGCCAGAACACTGAAGCTTTCTTT.

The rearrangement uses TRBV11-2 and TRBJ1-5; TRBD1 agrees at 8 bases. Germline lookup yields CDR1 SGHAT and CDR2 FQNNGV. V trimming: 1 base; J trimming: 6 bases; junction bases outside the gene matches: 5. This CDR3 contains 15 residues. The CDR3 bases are TGTGCCAGCAGCTTAGGGTCAGGGGGCGGTCAGCCCCAGCATTTT. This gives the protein CASSLGSGGGQPQHF.

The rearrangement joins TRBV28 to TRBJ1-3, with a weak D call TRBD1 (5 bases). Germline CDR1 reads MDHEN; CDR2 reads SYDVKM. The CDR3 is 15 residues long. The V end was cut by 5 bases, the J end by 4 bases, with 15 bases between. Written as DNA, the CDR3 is TGTGCCAGCAGTCCCCCCGGGACCGCCGGAAACACCATATATTTT. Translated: CASSPPGTAGNTIYF.

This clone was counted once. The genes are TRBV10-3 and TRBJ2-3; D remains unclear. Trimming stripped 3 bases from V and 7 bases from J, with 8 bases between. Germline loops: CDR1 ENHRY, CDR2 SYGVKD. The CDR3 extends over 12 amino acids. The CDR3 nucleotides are TGTGCCATCAGTGATAAGGATCATACGCAGTATTTT. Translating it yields CAISDKDHTQYF.

The CDR3 DNA reads TGTGCCAGTAGTAGGTGGGGGGACAGGGCCAATCAGCCCCAGCATTTT. It translates to CASSRWGDRANQPQHF. The J gene is TRBJ1-5, the V gene TRBV19; 9 bases fit TRBD1. The CDR3 is 16 residues long. Trimming cost V 4 bases and J 3 bases; bases outside gene matches: 7. CDR1 is LNHDA, CDR2 SQIVND, per germline (reference sequence).

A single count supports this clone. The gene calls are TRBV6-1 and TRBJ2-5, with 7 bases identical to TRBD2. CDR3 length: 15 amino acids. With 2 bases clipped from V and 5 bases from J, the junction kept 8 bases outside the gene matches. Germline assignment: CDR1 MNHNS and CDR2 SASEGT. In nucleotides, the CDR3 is TGTGCCAGCAGTGAAATCGCGGGGGAGTTCGAGACCCAGTACTTC. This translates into CASSEIAGEFETQYF.

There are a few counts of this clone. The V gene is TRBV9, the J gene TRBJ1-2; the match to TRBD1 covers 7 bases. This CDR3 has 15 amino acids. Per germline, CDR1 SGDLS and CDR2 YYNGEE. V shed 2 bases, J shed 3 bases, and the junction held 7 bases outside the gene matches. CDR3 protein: CASSVLTGVDYGYTF. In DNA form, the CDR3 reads TGTGCCAGCAGCGTGTTAACAGGGGTTGACTATGGCTACACCTTC.

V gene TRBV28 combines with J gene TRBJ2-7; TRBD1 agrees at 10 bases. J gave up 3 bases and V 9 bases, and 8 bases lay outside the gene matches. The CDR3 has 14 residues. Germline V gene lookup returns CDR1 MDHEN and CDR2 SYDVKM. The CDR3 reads CASTGTGDFYEQYF. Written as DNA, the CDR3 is TGTGCCAGTACCGGGACAGGGGATTTCTACGAGCAGTACTTC.

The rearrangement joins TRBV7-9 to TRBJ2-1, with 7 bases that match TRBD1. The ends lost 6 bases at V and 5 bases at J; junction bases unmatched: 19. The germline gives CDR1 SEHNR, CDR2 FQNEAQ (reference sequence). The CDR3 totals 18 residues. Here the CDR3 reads CASSPPSGLQGYNNEQFF. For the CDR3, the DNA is TGTGCCAGCAGTCCCCCCTCTGGGTTACAGGGGTATAACAATGAGCAGTTCTTC.

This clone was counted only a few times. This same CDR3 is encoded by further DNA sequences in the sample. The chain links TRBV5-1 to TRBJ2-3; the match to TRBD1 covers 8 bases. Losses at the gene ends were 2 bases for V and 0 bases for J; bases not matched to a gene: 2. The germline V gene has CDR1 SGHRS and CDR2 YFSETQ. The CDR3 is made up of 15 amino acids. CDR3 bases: TGCGCCAGCAGCTTACAGGGGGTTAGCACAGATACGCAGTATTTT. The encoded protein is CASSLQGVSTDTQYF.

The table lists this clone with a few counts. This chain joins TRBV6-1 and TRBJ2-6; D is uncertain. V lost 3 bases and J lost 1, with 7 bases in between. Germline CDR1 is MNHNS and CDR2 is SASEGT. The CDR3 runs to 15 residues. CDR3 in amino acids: CASSEQPSGANVLTF. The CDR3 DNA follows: TGTGCCAGCAGTGAGCAGCCTTCTGGGGCCAACGTCCTGACTTTC.

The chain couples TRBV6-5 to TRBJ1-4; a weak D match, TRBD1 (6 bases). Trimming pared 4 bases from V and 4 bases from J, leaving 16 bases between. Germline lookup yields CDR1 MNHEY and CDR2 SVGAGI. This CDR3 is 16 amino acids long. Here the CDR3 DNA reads TGTGCCAGCAGTTCTCTAGCTAAGGGGGTTAATGAAAAACTGTTTTTT. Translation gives CASSSLAKGVNEKLFF.

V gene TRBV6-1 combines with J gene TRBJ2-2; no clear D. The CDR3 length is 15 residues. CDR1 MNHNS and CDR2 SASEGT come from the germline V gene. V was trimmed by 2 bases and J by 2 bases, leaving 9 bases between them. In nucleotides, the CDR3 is TGTGCCAGCAGTGAATTAGCAGGAAACACCGGGGAGCTGTTTTTT. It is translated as CASSELAGNTGELFF.

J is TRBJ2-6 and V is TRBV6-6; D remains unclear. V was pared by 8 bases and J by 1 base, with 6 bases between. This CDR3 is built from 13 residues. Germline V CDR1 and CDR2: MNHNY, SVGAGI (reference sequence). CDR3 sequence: CASGQSGANVLTF. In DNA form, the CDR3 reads TGTGCCAGCGGCCAATCTGGGGCCAACGTCCTGACTTTC.

CDR3 sequence: CASSFNLPNTGELFF. In DNA form, the CDR3 reads TGTGCCAGCAGCTTTAACCTACCGAACACCGGGGAGCTGTTTTTT. The chain is built from TRBV11-2 and TRBJ2-2; the D is unclear. Trimming cost V 3 bases and J 0 bases, with 8 bases left between them. Germline-derived CDR1 and CDR2 are SGHAT and FQNNGV. The CDR3 sequence is 15 residues long.

The CDR3 coding sequence is TGTGCCATCAGTGACAGGGTAGAGACCCAGTACTTC. It yields the protein CAISDRVETQYF. The genes are TRBV10-3 and TRBJ2-5; D is perhaps TRBD1 (5 bases). The CDR3 has 12 residues. Trimming stripped 3 bases from V and 4 bases from J, with 6 bases between. The germline V gene encodes CDR1 ENHRY and CDR2 SYGVKD.

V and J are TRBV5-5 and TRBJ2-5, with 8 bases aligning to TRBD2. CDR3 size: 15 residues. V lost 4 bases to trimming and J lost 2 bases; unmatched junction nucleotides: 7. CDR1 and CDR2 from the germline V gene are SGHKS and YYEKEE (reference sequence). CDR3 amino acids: CASSPQGTSQETQYF. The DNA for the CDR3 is TGTGCCAGCAGCCCTCAAGGGACTAGTCAAGAGACCCAGTACTTC.

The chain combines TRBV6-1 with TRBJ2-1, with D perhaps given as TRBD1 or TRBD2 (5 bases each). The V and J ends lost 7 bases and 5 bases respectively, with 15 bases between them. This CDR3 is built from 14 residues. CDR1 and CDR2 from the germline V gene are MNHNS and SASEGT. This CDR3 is CASMDWGINNEQFF. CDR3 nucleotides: TGTGCCAGCATGGACTGGGGGATTAACAATGAGCAGTTCTTC.

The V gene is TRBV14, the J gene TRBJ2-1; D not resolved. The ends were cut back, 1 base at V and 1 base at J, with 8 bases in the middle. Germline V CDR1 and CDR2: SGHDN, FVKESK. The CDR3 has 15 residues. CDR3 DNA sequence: TGTGCCAGCAGCCAAGCCCGAGGTTCCTACAATGAGCAGTTCTTC. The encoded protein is CASSQARGSYNEQFF.